This is a list of T cell receptor beta chains from one sample in a study of blood T cell repertoires in COVID-19. Clones were sequenced by immunoSEQ multiplex PCR, and TCRdb holds only the in-frame ones, with some missing. The sample consists of about 86,000 clones, roughly 88% of them appearing once. Sequenced input: peripheral blood. These receptors all come from a woman older than 75 with active or convalescent COVID-19. CDR3s include the opening cysteine and the closing phenylalanine or tryptophan.

V gene	J gene	CDR3 protein
TRBV4-2	TRBJ2-5	CASSHKLAGEGETQYF
TRBV28	TRBJ2-7	CASIRPGQGFEQYF
TRBV11-2	TRBJ2-7	CASSSTRGRGQYEQYF
TRBV20-1	TRBJ1-2	CSVQGSYGYTF
TRBV2	TRBJ2-3	CATGLSGVGDTQYF
TRBV7-8	TRBJ2-1	CASSFGHQDEQFF
TRBV6-1	TRBJ2-1	CASSEGIEQFF
TRBV28	TRBJ2-5	CATARGYQETQYF
TRBV6-2/TRBV6-3	TRBJ2-1	CASSWGVLAGALNEQFF
TRBV2	TRBJ1-3	CASSELGRAGNTIYF
TRBV7-2	TRBJ2-1	CASSLTGGVDEQFF
TRBV18	TRBJ1-4	CASSPRSPRAGSTNEKLFF
TRBV10-3	TRBJ1-2	CAISRTGNYGYTF
TRBV11-3	TRBJ1-6	CASSFGVGLNNSPLHF
TRBV6-6	TRBJ2-3	CASSALPWGLTDTQYF
TRBV9	TRBJ2-3	CASSDSGGEDTQYF
TRBV28	TRBJ2-3	CASRVVRYTDTQYF
TRBV4-3	TRBJ1-6	CASSQERRSPLHF
TRBV30	TRBJ2-1	CAWSRTSGSWGYNEQFF
TRBV23-1	TRBJ1-2	CASSRLGRRPKGWGYTF
TRBV28	TRBJ2-2	CASSLAGQGGTGELFF
TRBV7-2	TRBJ1-5	CASSFDRAAFGSQHF